This T cell receptor (beta chain) was sequenced during a study of cytomegalovirus exposure and HLA in healthy donors. Study-level findings and limits: Researchers catalogued some 160 TCR beta chains as cytomegalovirus-associated.

This PCR relied on a set of 60 Vbeta primers and 13 Jbeta primers. As originally analysed: Per a later analysis, the number of unique TCR beta chains was roughly 83 million, of which roughly 9.9 million were shared. Assay: immunoSEQ multiplex PCR; the TCRdb copy retains only in-frame clones and omits some. D and trimming come from the DNA, and the V and J calls and clone size come from that table. The table shows roughly 180,000 clones, with approximately 84% occurring only once. Germline values: CDR1 MDHEN, CDR2 SYDVKM. The CDR3 contains 15 residues. The V segment lost 8 bases and the J segment 7 bases; nucleotides outside the gene matches: 13. Points on this clone: Its target is unknown.

The J gene is TRBJ2-3, the V gene TRBV28; 9 bases fit TRBD1. The sample comprised PBMCs. This clonotype was sampled from a girl aged 10 to 17 in good health and CMV-seropositive. CDR3 coding DNA: TGTGCCAGCCAGCCTCCGGGACAGGGCCCGAATACGCAGTATTTT. Protein sequence: CASQPPGQGPNTQYF.